This is a list of T cell receptor beta chains from one sample in a study of shared clonotypes between healthy human individuals. TCRdb keeps only in-frame clones here, not all; method: immunoSEQ multiplex PCR. The sample has around 500,000 clones, approximately 82% seen once. What was sequenced was PBMCs. The receptors derive from a woman between 40 and 55 years old in good health. Some clones in this sample may be carry-over from other donors' samples. Each CDR3 is given with its conserved first and last residue. The order of the fields is D gene, clone size, V gene, J gene, CDR3 DNA, CDR3 protein. A D gene is named only where the DNA matches it firmly. A row's size may be missing; if present it is once, few, many or a size class.

>TRBD1|-|TRBV6-6|TRBJ1-5
TGTGCCAGCGTGGGACAGGGCATCTTTCAGCCCCAGCATTTT
CASVGQGIFQPQHF
>-|-|TRBV6-6|TRBJ1-2
TGTGCCAGCAGTTACTCGAGGATCGACTATGGCTACACCTTC
CASSYSRIDYGYTF
>TRBD2|-|TRBV7-9|TRBJ2-2
TGTGCCAGCAGCTTAAGCGCCCGACTAGCGTTACAGAACACCGGGGAGCTGTTTTTT
CASSLSARLALQNTGELFF
>TRBD1|-|TRBV6-1|TRBJ2-7
TGTGCCAGCAGTGCGGCCGACAGGGAACTAGACTACGAGCAGTACTTC
CASSAADRELDYEQYF
>-|-|TRBV15|TRBJ1-1
TGTGCCACCAGCAGAGATTTGGGACAATTTATCTTCTTT
CATSRDLGQFIFF
>-|-|TRBV7-2|TRBJ1-1
TGTGCCAGCAGCTTAAGGCACATGAACACTGAAGCTTTCTTT
CASSLRHMNTEAFF
>-|-|TRBV28|TRBJ1-5
TGTGCCAGCAGTTCCAGGAAGAGGACAGCTAGCAATCAGCCCCAGCATTTT
CASSSRKRTASNQPQHF
>-|-|TRBV11-2|TRBJ2-2
TGTGCCAGCAGCTTAGAAGGTGGGACGAACACCGGGGAGCTGTTTTTT
CASSLEGGTNTGELFF
>-|few|TRBV23-1|TRBJ2-5
TGCGCCAGCAGTCGGGTAAACAGTACCCAAGAGACCCAGTACTTC
CASSRVNSTQETQYF
>TRBD1|-|TRBV7-9|TRBJ1-5
TGTGCCAGCAGCAGGGGGACAGGGCGGAACAATCAGCCCCAGCATTTT
CASSRGTGRNNQPQHF
>-|-|TRBV6-1|TRBJ2-7
TGTGCCAGCAGTGAAATGTTGGCCTCCTACGAGCAGTACTTC
CASSEMLASYEQYF
>TRBD2|-|TRBV5-4|TRBJ2-3
TGTGCCAGCAGCTTGGCAGCGGGAGGGCCTAGCACAGATACGCAGTATTTT
CASSLAAGGPSTDTQYF
>TRBD2|few|TRBV9|TRBJ2-7
TGTGCCAGCAGCCCGGGACTAGCGGGATCCTACGAGCAGTACTTC
CASSPGLAGSYEQYF
>-|-|TRBV6-4|TRBJ2-7
TGTGCCAGCAGTGACTCTGGGAGGCGGGCACTAGCCTACGAGCAGTACTTC
CASSDSGRRALAYEQYF
>TRBD1|-|TRBV9|TRBJ2-7
TGTGCCAGCAGCGTAACCCGGGACAGTCCCTACGAGCAGTACTTC
CASSVTRDSPYEQYF
>TRBD2|-|TRBV28|TRBJ2-7
TGTGCCAGCAGTCTAGCGGGAGATTTCCTCTCTGAGGGGCAGTACTTC
CASSLAGDFLSEGQYF
>-|-|TRBV4-1|TRBJ1-1
TGCGCCAGCAGCCCCCCCGGCACTGAAGCTTCCTTT
CASSPPGTEASF
>-|-|TRBV27|TRBJ2-7
TGTGCCAGCAGCCGGGACGTGACAGCCTACGAGCAGTACTTC
CASSRDVTAYEQYF
>-|-|TRBV6-1|TRBJ1-4
TGTGCCAGCAGTGACACGGCCCGTTCGGGGGGTGAAAAACTGTTTTTT
CASSDTARSGGEKLFF
>-|-|TRBV7-2|TRBJ2-5
TGTGCCAGCAGCCTCAAAGAGACCCAGTACTTC
CASSLKETQYF
>TRBD1|few|TRBV30|TRBJ1-1
TGTGCCTGGAGTACCCGGACAGGGGGGCCGTATAAAGCTTTCTTT
CAWSTRTGGPYKAFF